This T cell receptor (beta chain) derives from a study of cytomegalovirus exposure and HLA in healthy donors. Overall study context: An early data release held 75 million to 100 million unique TCRs from HLA-typed donors.

This clone has more than one count but fewer than ten. Its cognate antigen is unknown. General study findings and limits: Most TCR sequences showed up rarely, but some public TCRs showed up in many donors. Both high specificity and high sensitivity reportedly marked the classifier's diagnosis of cytomegalovirus status. Earlier results showed most TCR beta V segments being productive about 87% or about 30% of the time.

The length of the CDR3 is 16 residues. V lost 0 bases to trimming and J lost 3 bases, with 14 bases between them. The germline gives CDR1 LGHNA, CDR2 YSLEER. The PCR ran on 60 Vbeta and 13 Jbeta primers. Only in-frame clones appear in the TCRdb table, and some are missing; sequencing was by immunoSEQ multiplex PCR. The data hold approximately 40,000 clones, with over 65% observed a single time. The TCR comes from a man aged 45-65 years in good health and CMV-seropositive. The specimen was PBMCs. The chain couples TRBV4-3 to TRBJ1-1; D is possibly TRBD1 (5 bases). Here the CDR3 DNA reads TGCGCCAGCAGCCAAGATCGGGGTCGGGGGGACACTGAAGCTTTCTTT. Its translation is CASSQDRGRGDTEAFF.